This T cell receptor beta chain was retrieved from a study of shared clonotypes between healthy human individuals (TCRdb year 2020). Regarding the study in general: Three men and two women, aged 18 to 49 years, made up the cohort. Each donor's leukapheresis produced roughly between roughly 0.94 and 9.5 billion PBMCs. The study deeply sequenced blood TCR repertoires of about five healthy adults to estimate repertoire size and the extent of clonotype sharing between individuals. Per donor, three plates each were used for CD4 naive and CD4 memory, two for CD8 naive, and one for CD8 memory. Libraries were prepared and TCR repertoires were sequenced by different laboratories using diverse techniques, in order to increase sequencing depth and limit assay-specific biases. General conclusions and limits of the study: Higher generation probabilities were observed for clonotypes shared by all four sorted-subset donors than for non-shared clonotypes. The genetic and exposure-history diversity represented was limited by the small number of donors. Pairwise subsampling led to the expectation that sequencing depth would affect the degree of clonotype sharing among donors. Rarefaction of sorted-subset datasets indicated incomplete sequencing despite the large sequencing depth. Only blood was sampled, and tissue TCR repertoires likely differ from those in blood. Across a few donors, approximately 4.6% of naive CD4, approximately 4% of naive CD8, around 2.1% of memory CD4, and around 0.4% of memory CD8 clonotypes were shared. Naive subsets generally had larger estimated clonotype richness than memory subsets.

Spanning cysteine to phenylalanine, the CDR3 consists of 15 amino acids. Solely the CDR3 DNA is kept, with 45 bases framed from the first base. As encoded in the germline V gene, CDR1 is SGHRS while CDR2 is YFSETQ. V is cut by 4 bases and J by 0 bases, and the space between the germline ends is 14 bases. About this clone itself: Its antigen has not been determined. No per-base quality is available; no much larger clone lies one base away.

CD8 naive samples were CD45RO-negative cells positively selected for CCR7, giving a CD45RA+CCR7+ population that excluded TemRA cells. Healthy HIV-negative adults with no recently reported acute infections or vaccinations were included as donors. All donors were Caucasian adults living in Nashville, Tennessee, USA. Blood was collected by leukapheresis, and PBMCs were isolated by Ficoll-Histopaque density gradient centrifugation and then cryopreserved in liquid nitrogen vapor phase. Analytical flow cytometry was used to check the purity and quantity of each magnetically sorted T cell population. Genomic DNA was isolated from each sorted fraction and quantified by UV absorbance on a Nanodrop 2000c. Using the deep immunoSEQ assay, TCR CDR3 regions were amplified from genomic DNA by multiplex PCR. Extracted genomic DNA from each cell subset was distributed evenly across all wells of several immunoSEQ 96-well plates, and each plate was treated as a replicate. Each replicate PCR for sorted subsets received 200 ng genomic DNA, equal to roughly 33,000 T cell genomes. Purified libraries were measured with a Qubit 3.0 fluorometer, size-checked on a Bioanalyzer 2100, and measured again with the KAPA Library Quantification kit. Every immunoSEQ 96-well plate was sequenced on a separate single-read 150-cycle Illumina NextSeq 550 flow cell. On the study's bioinformatics: Because only junctional sequences without quality scores were contained in the immunoSEQ output, filtering matching that applied to full-length reads could not be performed. To assign V/J genes and CDR3, sequences were annotated against IMGT germline references using PyIR, a Python wrapper for IgBLAST v1.9. Reads were removed for weak V/J assignments (E-value above 1e-6), missing CDR3, stop codons, out-of-frame junctions, or ambiguous translated residues. A V3J clonotype was defined by an identical inferred V gene, J gene, and CDR3 amino acid sequence. Percentage overlap between repertoires was computed as shared unique clonotypes divided by the size of the smaller repertoire. Repertoire richness was assessed with RTK rarefaction, the Chao1 estimator, and Recon v2.1 estimates of unobserved clonotypes. For all TCRbeta clonotypes obtained by the gDNA method from a few donors, generation probabilities were computed with OLGA. TCRdb took this table from immuneACCESS and kept in-frame rearrangements with V and J called. Such tables lack part of the clones; where checked against another copy, unresolved V genes explain under half of the gap, and the rest is unexplained. V and J calls and clone size are those listed in that table; D and trimming were worked out from the DNA. The sample table lists roughly 2.1 million clones, just over 90% of them with a count of one. 1.5% to 2% of the sample comes from the top ten.

The sequence derives from a man aged 18-30 years in good health. Some clones in this sample may be carry-over from other donors' samples. Recombination joined TRBV5-1 with TRBJ2-7; the D segment cannot be called with confidence. The sequencing input was naive CD8+ T cells from PBMCs. The sample's cell subset or site, from its label and the paper: CD45RA+CCR7+. The CDR3: CASSPFRQFSYEQYF. The sequenced DNA: TGCGCCAGCAGCCCGTTCCGTCAGTTCTCCTACGAGCAGTACTTC.